What follows are 14 T cell receptor beta chains derived from one specimen sequenced in a study of shared clonotypes between healthy human individuals. Sequencing used immunoSEQ multiplex PCR; TCRdb keeps in-frame clones, though not all of them. This repertoire shows over 950,000 clones, 70% to 85% found once; its top ten account for 0.85% to 1%. Material for sequencing was memory CD4+ T cells from PBMCs. Noted subset: CD45RA-negative fraction. The receptors here all came from a man between 18 and 35 years old in good health. Some clones in this sample may be carry-over from other donors' samples.

The CDR3 is CASSYSRQSEQYF. For the CDR3, the DNA is TGTGCCAGCAGTTACTCCCGACAGAGCGAGCAGTACTTC. This rearrangement joins TRBV6-5 to TRBJ2-7; perhaps TRBD1 as D (5 bases). V lost 0 bases, J lost 6 bases, and 9 bases lay in between. The CDR3 covers 13 residues. CDR1 is MNHEY and CDR2 is SVGAGI in the germline V gene.

V is TRBV9 and J is TRBJ2-7; 7 bases line up with TRBD2. CDR1 and CDR2 from the germline V gene are SGDLS and YYNGEE. Trimming removed 3 bases from V and 2 bases from J; junction bases left unmatched: 5. The CDR3 is made up of 14 amino acids. The CDR3 here is CASSGRDYPYEQYF. The CDR3 coding sequence is TGTGCCAGCAGCGGCCGGGACTATCCCTACGAGCAGTACTTC.

This clone showed up many times. The chain carries TRBV28 and TRBJ1-2, with D possibly matching TRBD1 (6 bases). Germline values: CDR1 MDHEN, CDR2 SYDVKM. This CDR3 has 14 amino acids. The germline V and J ends were trimmed by 3 bases and 8 bases, with 16 bases remaining between them. The CDR3 DNA reads TGTGCCAGCAGTTTTTATGGGGGGCTTGACGGCTACACCTTC. Translated: CASSFYGGLDGYTF.

The chain carries TRBV28 and TRBJ2-7; TRBD2 aligns across 12 bases. The germline V gene has CDR1 MDHEN and CDR2 SYDVKM. With V trimmed by 6 bases and J by 2 bases, 5 bases remained unmatched. The CDR3 extends over 15 amino acids. CDR3 nucleotide sequence: TGTGCCAGCAGCTTACTAGCGGGAGGAGCCTACGAGCAGTACTTC. It yields the protein CASSLLAGGAYEQYF.

The chain couples TRBV15 to TRBJ2-7, with D perhaps matching TRBD1 or TRBD2 (6 bases each). CDR3 length: 15 residues. Looked up from germline, CDR1 is LNHNV and CDR2 is YYDKDF (reference sequence). Deletions cut 1 base from V and 1 base from J, with 11 bases between. In DNA form, the CDR3 reads TGTGCCACCAGCAGAGGACGGGGGCGATCCTACGAGCAGTACTTC. This translates into CATSRGRGRSYEQYF.

The J gene is TRBJ2-1, the V gene TRBV6-5, with no clear D. Germline V gives CDR1 MNHEY, CDR2 SVGAGI. V dropped 0 bases and J dropped 4 bases, with 7 bases sitting between them. This CDR3 is 14 amino acids long. The CDR3 loop is CASSYSETYNEQFF. CDR3 bases: TGTGCCAGCAGTTACTCGGAGACGTACAATGAGCAGTTCTTC.

This chain connects TRBV28 to TRBJ2-1; no definite D call. CDR1 MDHEN and CDR2 SYDVKM come from the germline V gene. The CDR3 spans 17 residues. Trimming took 5 bases from V and 7 from J, leaving 24 bases between them. CDR3: CASSPSGTAKRYNEQFF. The CDR3 DNA reads TGTGCCAGCAGTCCTAGTGGTACAGCCAAAAGGTATAATGAGCAGTTCTTC.

The V and J genes are TRBV10-3 and TRBJ2-1; 7 nucleotides align to TRBD2. V lost 4 bases, J lost 1 base, and 13 bases stayed unmatched. The CDR3 length is 18 residues. CDR1 ENHRY and CDR2 SYGVKD come from the germline V gene. The chain's CDR3 is CAISAYPKRDRSYNEQFF. The DNA for the CDR3 is TGTGCCATCAGTGCATACCCCAAGCGGGATAGGTCCTACAATGAGCAGTTCTTC.

This clone was observed a handful of times. The chain is built from TRBV9 and TRBJ2-1; no definite D call. Germline values: CDR1 SGDLS, CDR2 YYNGEE. The V and J ends lost 0 bases and 5 bases respectively, with 12 bases between them. The CDR3 has 15 residues. The DNA of the CDR3 is TGTGCCAGCAGCGTAGGAGTCGAGTGGAACAATGAGCAGTTCTTC. It is translated as CASSVGVEWNNEQFF. The whole variable domain, filled in from reference TRBV9 and TRBJ2-1, reads DSGVTQTPKHLITATGQRVTLRCSPRSGDLSVYWYQQSLDQGLQFLIQYYNGEERAKGNILERFSAQQFPDLHSELNLSSLELGDSALYFCASSVGVEWNNEQFFGPGTRLTVL.

This clone was seen a handful of times. This rearrangement joins TRBV7-8 to TRBJ2-5; 14 nucleotides align to TRBD2. J gave up 3 bases and V 4 bases, and 7 bases lay outside the gene matches. CDR3 length: 17 amino acids. The germline V gene encodes CDR1 SGHVS and CDR2 FQNEAQ. The CDR3 DNA is TGTGCCAGCAGCTCAACAAGGGGACTAGCGGGAGAAGAGACCCAGTACTTC. The encoded protein is CASSSTRGLAGEETQYF.

The V gene is TRBV6-1, the J gene TRBJ1-2, with D hard to call. This CDR3 comprises 13 residues. The germline V gene has CDR1 MNHNS and CDR2 SASEGT. Trimming pared 1 base from V and 4 bases from J, leaving 7 bases between. CDR3 sequence reads: CASSEGYSYGYTF. CDR3 in DNA: TGTGCCAGCAGTGAAGGGTATAGCTATGGCTACACCTTC.

This clone was counted a few times. Distinct nucleotide sequences in the sample also encode this CDR3. The chain employs TRBV20-1 and TRBJ2-1; D gene ambiguous. This CDR3 has 11 residues. Germline V lookup: CDR1 DFQATT, CDR2 SNEGSKA (reference sequence). Trimming cost V 5 bases and J 3 bases, with 5 bases left between them. The CDR3 DNA reads as TGCAGTGCTTCGAACTACAATGAGCAGTTCTTC. It is translated as CSASNYNEQFF.

DNA for the CDR3: TGTGCCTGGAGCCTCGACAGGTCAGGAGAGACCCAGTACTTC. This gives the protein CAWSLDRSGETQYF. The chain combines TRBV30 with TRBJ2-5; maybe TRBD1 (6 bases). The V end was cut by 3 bases, the J end by 4 bases, with 15 bases between. The CDR3 spans 14 residues. Germline CDR1 and CDR2: GTSNPN and SVGIG (reference sequence).

V and J are TRBV18 and TRBJ1-4; 7 bases map to TRBD1. The CDR3 has 13 amino acids. The junction had 4 bases not matched to a gene; V was cut back by 6 bases and J by 6 bases. Germline V lookup: CDR1 KGHSH, CDR2 LQKENI. CDR3 loop: CASSRGRDEKLFF. The CDR3 nucleotides are TGTGCCAGCTCGAGGGGGCGGGATGAAAAACTGTTTTTT.